The clone carrying this T cell receptor (beta chain) was counted only a few times. Its antigen is not identified. CDR1 is GTSNPN and CDR2 is SVGIG in the germline V gene (reference sequence). The CDR3 contains 14 residues. Trimming took off 7 bases at V and 4 bases at J, with 16 bases between the two ends. This specimen belongs to a study of beta chain features in type 1 diabetes. Study context: Patients shared similar age, gender and cell yields with healthy donors.

Isolated RNA was reverse transcribed in full, so expressed TCRB transcripts were sequenced. Sequenced by immunoSEQ multiplex PCR; TCRdb stores in-frame clones only, minus some. The repertoire includes some 350,000 clones, roughly 13% of them detected once, and about 0.016% sits in the top ten. The study, taken as a whole, reports: Type 1 diabetes patients showed a moderate but significant shortening of TCRB CDR3s in all four CD4+ subsets. The naive, central memory and Treg TCRB repertoires looked more alike in patients than they did in healthy donors. Among type 1 diabetes patients, VDJ junctions had fewer insertions and more deletions.

The gene calls are TRBV30 and TRBJ2-2; D possibly corresponds to TRBD2 (6 bases). The specimen was naive CD4+ T cells from blood. This clonotype originated in a woman aged 18-35 years with type 1 diabetes. Here the CDR3 DNA reads TGTGCCTCCCTACTAGCAGGGCGCACCGGGGAGCTGTTTTTT. It codes for CASLLAGRTGELFF.